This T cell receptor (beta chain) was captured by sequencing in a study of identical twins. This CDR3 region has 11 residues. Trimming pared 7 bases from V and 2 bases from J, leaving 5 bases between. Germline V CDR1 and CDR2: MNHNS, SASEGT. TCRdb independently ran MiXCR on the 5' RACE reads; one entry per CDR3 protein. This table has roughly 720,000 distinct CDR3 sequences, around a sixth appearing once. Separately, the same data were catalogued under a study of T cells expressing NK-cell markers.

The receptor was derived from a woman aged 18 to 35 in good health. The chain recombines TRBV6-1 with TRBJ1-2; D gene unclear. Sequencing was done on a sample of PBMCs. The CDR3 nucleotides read TGTGCCAGCATGGCCAACTATGGCTACACCTTC. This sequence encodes CASMANYGYTF.